This T cell receptor beta chain was sequenced during a study of T cell responses to AZD1222 COVID-19 vaccine. TCRdb's table, derived via immunoSEQ multiplex PCR, lists solely in-frame clones and lacks some. The sample consists of about 110,000 clones, around 92% of them appearing once. The CDR3 is made up of 17 amino acids. Between the trimmed V and J ends, which lost 2 bases and 0 bases, there was a span of 17 bases. Germline V gene sequence: CDR1 SGHTA, CDR2 FQGNSA. Study-wide points: Repertoires were collected only later (after the peak T cell response had occurred). Most donors were white British and more were female, and clonal diversity was possibly underestimated.

This clone was observed a handful of times. The antigen is undetermined. The source material was peripheral blood, sampled 28 days after the second AZD1222 dose. This clonotype was obtained from an adult who received the AZD1222 COVID-19 vaccine. The rearrangement joins TRBV7-2 to TRBJ2-7, with D possibly being TRBD1 or TRBD2 (7 bases each). The CDR3 spells CASSLRRTRDSSYEQYF. The CDR3 region has the DNA TGTGCCAGCAGCTTAAGGAGGACTAGGGACAGCTCCTACGAGCAGTACTTC.